The 20 T cell receptor beta chains in this list originate from one sample, sequenced in a study of graft-versus-host responses after intestinal transplantation. Profiling relied on immunoSEQ multiplex PCR, and the TCRdb table lists in-frame clones only, not all of them. The sample yields 25,000 to 35,000 clones, approximately 93% seen once. The sequenced sample was PBMCs, obtained roughly 62 days after intestinal transplant. Receptors were obtained from a human patient who received an intestinal transplant, so some T cells may come from the graft donor.

This sequence joins TRBV11-2 and TRBJ1-5; TRBD1 is a possible D gene (5 bases). Germline lookup yields CDR1 SGHAT and CDR2 FQNNGV. The V end was cut by 5 bases, the J end by 4 bases, with 15 bases between. The CDR3 consists of 15 residues. The CDR3 DNA sequence: TGTGCCAGCAGCCATACTACAGGCCAAAATCAGCCCCAGCATTTT. It encodes CASSHTTGQNQPQHF.

This chain links TRBV7-3 with TRBJ2-5; TRBD2 is a possible D gene (6 bases). Per germline, CDR1 SGHTA and CDR2 FQGTGA. This CDR3 comprises 15 residues. V was shortened by 1 base and J by 5 bases, with 14 bases between the two germline ends. CDR3 in amino acids: CASSLIGGAGETQYF. CDR3 nucleotide sequence: TGTGCCAGCAGCTTAATTGGAGGGGCCGGGGAGACCCAGTACTTC.

V and J are TRBV14 and TRBJ1-2; D is ambiguous. V gave up 0 bases and J gave up 7 bases, with 6 bases separating them. Germline CDR1 reads SGHDN; CDR2 reads FVKESK. The length of the CDR3 is 12 residues. This CDR3 reads CASSQERGGYTF. CDR3 bases: TGTGCCAGCAGCCAAGAACGCGGTGGCTACACCTTC.

The chain carries TRBV27 and TRBJ2-7; D not resolved. This CDR3 spans 14 amino acids. Germline values: CDR1 MNHEY, CDR2 SMNVEV (reference sequence). V was trimmed by 4 bases and J by 4 bases, leaving 14 bases between them. For the CDR3, the DNA is TGTGCCAGCAGTTGGGGTGGGGTTTTATACGAGCAGTACTTC. It specifies CASSWGGVLYEQYF.

The chain has TRBV6-5 and TRBJ2-7, with 8 bases matching TRBD1. The CDR3 extends over 15 amino acids. With V trimmed by 4 bases and J by 1 base, 6 bases remained unmatched. Germline CDR1 MNHEY, CDR2 SVGAGI. DNA of the CDR3: TGTGCCAGCAGTTCAAGGACAGGGCGTTCCTACGAGCAGTACTTC. Encoded protein: CASSSRTGRSYEQYF.

The chain carries TRBV5-1 and TRBJ1-2; the D is unclear. CDR3 length: 14 residues. The germline V and J ends were trimmed by 4 bases and 3 bases, with 13 bases remaining between them. From germline, CDR1 is SGHRS and CDR2 YFSETQ. In DNA form, the CDR3 reads TGCGCCAGCAGCCCTCACCCGGGCGACTATGGCTACACCTTC. This gives the protein CASSPHPGDYGYTF.

The gene calls are TRBV6-4 and TRBJ2-1, with 11 bases identical to TRBD1. V shed 5 bases, J shed 6 bases, and the junction held 3 bases outside the gene matches. CDR1 and CDR2 (germline): MRHNA, SNTAGT. This CDR3 spans 14 amino acids. CDR3 residues: CASSMGTGGNEQFF. For the CDR3, the DNA is TGTGCCAGCAGTATGGGGACAGGGGGCAATGAGCAGTTCTTC.

The rearrangement uses TRBV6-1 and TRBJ2-1; TRBD2 matches at 11 bases. The ends lost 8 bases at V and 8 bases at J; junction bases unmatched: 11. The germline V gene encodes CDR1 MNHNS and CDR2 SASEGT. The CDR3 runs to 15 residues. CDR3 region: CASPGTSGLEDEQFF. The CDR3 region has the DNA TGTGCCAGCCCTGGGACTAGCGGACTCGAGGATGAGCAGTTCTTC.

This chain joins TRBV11-2 and TRBJ2-7; TRBD1 matches at 10 bases. V was pared by 3 bases and J by 2 bases, with 10 bases of the junction left unmatched. The germline V gene has CDR1 SGHAT and CDR2 FQNNGV. This CDR3 has 17 residues. The CDR3 nucleotides are TGTGCCAGCAGCTTCCTCGACTCCGGACAGGGGGCCTACGAGCAGTACTTC. It yields the protein CASSFLDSGQGAYEQYF.

The V and J genes are TRBV6-1 and TRBJ1-2; D uncertain. This CDR3 has 12 residues. CDR1 is MNHNS and CDR2 is SASEGT in the germline V gene. V was cut by 1 base and J by 5 bases, with 5 bases left in between. Here the CDR3 DNA reads TGTGCCAGCAGTGAAGTGATTTATGGCTACACCTTC. It translates to CASSEVIYGYTF.

The rearrangement joins TRBV14 to TRBJ2-1; 12 nucleotides align to TRBD2. The CDR3 is 15 amino acids. J lost 2 bases, V lost 8 bases, and 4 bases had no gene match. Germline loops: CDR1 SGHDN, CDR2 FVKESK. This chain's CDR3 is CASAASGRAYNEQFF. In DNA form, the CDR3 reads TGTGCCAGCGCAGCTAGCGGGAGGGCCTACAATGAGCAGTTCTTC.

The rearrangement joins TRBV7-7 to TRBJ2-5; TRBD1 or TRBD2 may be the D gene (5 bases each). The V end lost 2 bases, the J end lost 5 bases, and 15 bases lay between the germline ends. Germline CDR1 reads SSHAT; CDR2 reads FNYEAQ (reference sequence). The CDR3 length is 15 residues. In DNA form, the CDR3 reads TGTGCCAGCAGCTTATCTGGGGGTCTGGCCGAGACCCAGTACTTC. Protein product: CASSLSGGLAETQYF.

V usage is TRBV4-1 and J usage is TRBJ2-7, with 7 bases aligning to TRBD1. The CDR3 totals 15 residues. V lost 3 bases and J lost 0; bases outside the gene matches: 5. Germline V gene sequence: CDR1 MGHRA, CDR2 YSYEKL. The CDR3 nucleotides are TGCGCCAGCAGCCACGGGACAGCGAGCTCCTACGAGCAGTACTTC. It translates to CASSHGTASSYEQYF.

The sample holds one count of this clone. For the CDR3, the DNA is TGCGCCAGCAGCTTGGGGGGGACTAGGACAGATACGCAGTATTTT. Its protein product is CASSLGGTRTDTQYF. The J gene is TRBJ2-3, the V gene TRBV5-1; 8 positions match TRBD2. This CDR3 has 15 residues. Germline V CDR1 and CDR2: SGHRS, YFSETQ. Losses at the gene ends were 0 bases for V and 3 bases for J; bases not matched to a gene: 3.

This chain joins TRBV30 and TRBJ1-1; 9 bases agree with TRBD1. This CDR3 spans 12 amino acids. Trimming removed 1 base from V and 8 bases from J; junction bases left unmatched: 2. Germline V gene lookup returns CDR1 GTSNPN and CDR2 SVGIG (reference sequence). The CDR3 loop reads CAWSGGTGEAFF. The DNA of the CDR3 is TGTGCCTGGAGTGGAGGGACAGGGGAAGCTTTCTTT.

CDR3 bases: TGTGCCAGCAGTGAAAGACAGCGGCGTTACGAGCAGTACTTC. The encoded protein is CASSERQRRYEQYF. This chain connects TRBV6-1 to TRBJ2-7; the D call may be TRBD1 or TRBD2 (5 bases each). The CDR3 is made up of 14 amino acids. Per germline, CDR1 MNHNS and CDR2 SASEGT. Trimming pared 2 bases from V and 4 bases from J, leaving 12 bases between.

V usage is TRBV4-1 and J usage is TRBJ1-1; weak D call: TRBD1 (5 bases). This CDR3 has 15 amino acids. The V gene lost 4 bases and the J gene lost 1 base, with 13 bases spanning the gap. Germline-derived CDR1 and CDR2 are MGHRA and YSYEKL. CDR3 sequence reads: CASSLAMQGNTEAFF. The DNA of the CDR3 is TGCGCCAGCAGCCTCGCGATGCAGGGGAACACTGAAGCTTTCTTT.

J is TRBJ2-7 and V is TRBV19; 11 bases are shared with TRBD2. Unmatched junction bases numbered 10, after V lost 6 bases and J lost 12 bases. CDR3 length equals 13 residues. Per germline, CDR1 LNHDA and CDR2 SQIVND (reference sequence). CDR3 sequence reads: CASSGTSGSTLYF. The DNA for the CDR3 is TGTGCCAGTAGCGGGACTAGCGGCAGTACGCTGTACTTC.

V is TRBV28 and J is TRBJ2-5; 12 bases are shared with TRBD2. Germline V lookup: CDR1 MDHEN, CDR2 SYDVKM. Germline trimming cut 5 bases from V and 1 base from J; bases unmatched to any gene: 2. This CDR3 is built from 15 residues. CDR3 DNA sequence: TGTGCCAGCAGTATGGGACTAGCGGGCCAAGAGACCCAGTACTTC. As protein: CASSMGLAGQETQYF. The full variable domain, its missing parts supplied by reference TRBV28 and TRBJ2-5, is DVKVTQSSRYLVKRTGEKVFLECVQDMDHENMFWYRQDPGLGLRLIYFSYDVKMKEKGDIPEGYSVSREKKERFSLILESASTNQTSMYLCASSMGLAGQETQYFGPGTRLLVL.

This sequence joins TRBV6-1 and TRBJ1-1; TRBD1 is a possible D gene (5 bases). Germline CDR1 and CDR2: MNHNS and SASEGT. V was clipped by 7 bases and J by 6 bases, with 15 bases between them. CDR3 length: 13 residues. The CDR3 sequence: CASTMSLGAEAFF. The CDR3 nucleotides read TGTGCCAGCACTATGAGTCTAGGGGCTGAAGCTTTCTTT.